This T cell receptor (beta chain) was found in a study of CD8+CD57+ T cells in acquired aplastic anemia (dated by TCRdb to the late 2010s). For context, the study as a whole: A mean of about 3.2 ug of DNA, ranging from roughly 0.2 to 30 ug, was extracted from sorted CD4+ and CD8+ cells. An average of around 10 million reads for CD4+ cells and under 13 million reads for CD8+ cells was obtained from healthy donor samples.

This clonotype was detected a few times. Which antigen it targets is not known. No base-level quality is on record; no much larger clone is a single base apart. The germline V gene gives CDR1 as KGHDR and CDR2 as SFDVKD. Counted from cysteine to phenylalanine, this CDR3 has 13 amino acids. The only DNA kept is the CDR3, 39 bases in frame from the first base. Genomic DNA served as template for TCR beta VDJ combination and CDR3 sequence profiling. An Illumina HiSeq 2000 was used for TCR repertoire sequencing. In the original analysis: TRBV/TRBJ rearrangement plots, CDR3 size and DJ length profiles, and Simpson's diversity index were used to evaluate the repertoires. The most abundant DNA sequence in the deep sequencing data was taken as the immunodominant clone. CDR3 amino acid sequences were checked for sharing across subjects and were also compared against the VDJdb database and published repertoires. TCRdb applied fastp at Q25 and MiXCR to the public reads, then kept only in-frame beta chains. Each entry merges the rows of one CDR3 protein and shows their most common DNA and genes. TCRdb's processing, not the authors' own work, is the source of the V and J calls. Within this sample are some 200,000 distinct CDR3 sequences, with about 37% of them counted one time only. The top ten clones comprise around 1.1% of the sample.

Broader findings and caveats from the paper: About 30 CD8+ CDR3 sequences were found to be shared between patients and controls, but these sequences appeared to be highly expressed in patients and within the immunodominant clones of the patients. CD8+ Simpson's diversity did not differ significantly between patients and healthy controls (P=0.060).

In the study, sorted CD4+ and CD8+ blood T cells from patients with severe aplastic anemia and from healthy subjects underwent deep sequencing of TCR repertoires. Ficoll-Paque density gradient centrifugation was used to isolate peripheral blood mononuclear cells. Before DNA was extracted, CD4+ and CD8+ T cells were sorted using either FACS or magnetic beads. The TCR sequence derives from a human donor in good health, serving as a control. The source material was sorted CD4+, CD8+, or CD8+CD57+ T cells (not recorded which) from PBMCs. The V gene is TRBV24-1 and the J gene is TRBJ2-3; a weak D assignment points to TRBD2 (6 bases agree). The CDR3 region: CAVERVSTDTQYF. The DNA sequence is as follows: TGTGCTGTAGAGCGGGTTAGCACAGATACGCAGTATTTT.